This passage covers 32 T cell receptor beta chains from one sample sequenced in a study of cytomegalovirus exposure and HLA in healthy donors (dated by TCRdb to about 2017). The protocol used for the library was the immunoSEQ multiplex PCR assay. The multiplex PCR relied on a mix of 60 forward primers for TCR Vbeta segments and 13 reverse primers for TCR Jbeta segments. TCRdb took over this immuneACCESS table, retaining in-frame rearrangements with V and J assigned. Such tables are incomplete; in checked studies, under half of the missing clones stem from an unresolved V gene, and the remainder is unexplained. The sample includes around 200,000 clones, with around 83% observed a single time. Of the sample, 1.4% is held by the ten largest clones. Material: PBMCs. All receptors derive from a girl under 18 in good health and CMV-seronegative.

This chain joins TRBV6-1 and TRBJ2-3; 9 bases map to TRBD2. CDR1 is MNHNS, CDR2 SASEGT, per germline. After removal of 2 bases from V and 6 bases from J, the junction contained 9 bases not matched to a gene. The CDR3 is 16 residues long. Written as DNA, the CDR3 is TGTGCCAGCAGTGAAATTTCGGCTAGCGGGACGGATACGCAGTATTTT. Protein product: CASSEISASGTDTQYF.

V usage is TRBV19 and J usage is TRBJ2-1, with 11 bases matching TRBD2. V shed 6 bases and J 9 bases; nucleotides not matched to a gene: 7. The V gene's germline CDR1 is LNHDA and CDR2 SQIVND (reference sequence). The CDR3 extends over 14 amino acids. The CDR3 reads CASRTSGGRAEQFF. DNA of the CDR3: TGTGCCAGTAGAACTAGCGGGGGTCGGGCTGAGCAGTTCTTC.

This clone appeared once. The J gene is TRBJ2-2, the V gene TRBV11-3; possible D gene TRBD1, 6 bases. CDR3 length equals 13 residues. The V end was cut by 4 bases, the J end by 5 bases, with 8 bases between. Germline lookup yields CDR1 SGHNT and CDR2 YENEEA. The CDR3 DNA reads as TGTGCCAGCAGCTCTACAGGGACCGGGGAGCTGTTTTTT. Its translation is CASSSTGTGELFF.

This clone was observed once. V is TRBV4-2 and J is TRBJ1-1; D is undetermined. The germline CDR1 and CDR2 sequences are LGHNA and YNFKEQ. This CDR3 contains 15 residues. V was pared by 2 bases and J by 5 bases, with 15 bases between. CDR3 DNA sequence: TGTGCCAGCAGCCAATCGGAGGGAAGCTTTACTGAAGCTTTCTTT. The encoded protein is CASSQSEGSFTEAFF.

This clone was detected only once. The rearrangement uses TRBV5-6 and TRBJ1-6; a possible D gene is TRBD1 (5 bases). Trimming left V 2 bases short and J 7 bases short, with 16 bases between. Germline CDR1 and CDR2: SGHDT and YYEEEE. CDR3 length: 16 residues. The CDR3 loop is CASSFSLGLGNSPLHF. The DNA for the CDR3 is TGTGCCAGCAGCTTCTCCCTGGGACTTGGGAATTCACCCCTCCACTTT.

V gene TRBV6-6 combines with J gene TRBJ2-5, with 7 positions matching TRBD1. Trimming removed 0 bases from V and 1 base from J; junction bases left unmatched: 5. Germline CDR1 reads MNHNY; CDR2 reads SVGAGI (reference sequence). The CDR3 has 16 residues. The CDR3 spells CASSYSRRDSQETQYF. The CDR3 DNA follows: TGTGCCAGCAGTTACTCACGTCGGGACAGCCAAGAGACCCAGTACTTC.

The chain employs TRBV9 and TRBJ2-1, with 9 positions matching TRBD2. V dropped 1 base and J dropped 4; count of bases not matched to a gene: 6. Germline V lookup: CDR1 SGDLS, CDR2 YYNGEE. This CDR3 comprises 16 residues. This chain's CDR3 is CASSVWVSGGYNEQFF. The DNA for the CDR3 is TGTGCCAGCAGCGTATGGGTTAGCGGGGGATACAATGAGCAGTTCTTC.

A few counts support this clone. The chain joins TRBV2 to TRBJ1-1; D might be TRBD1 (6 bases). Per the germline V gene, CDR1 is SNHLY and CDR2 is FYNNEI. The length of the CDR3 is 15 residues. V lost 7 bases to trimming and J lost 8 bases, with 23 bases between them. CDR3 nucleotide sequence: TGTGCCAGCACGACGCCCAGGGCAGGGGTTCAGGAAGCTTTCTTT. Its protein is CASTTPRAGVQEAFF.

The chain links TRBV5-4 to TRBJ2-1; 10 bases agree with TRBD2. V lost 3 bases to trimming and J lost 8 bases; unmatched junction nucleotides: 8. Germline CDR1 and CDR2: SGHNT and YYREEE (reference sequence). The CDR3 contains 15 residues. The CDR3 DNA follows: TGTGCCAGCAGCTCTCCGGGACTAGCGATTCATGAGCAGTTCTTC. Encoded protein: CASSSPGLAIHEQFF.

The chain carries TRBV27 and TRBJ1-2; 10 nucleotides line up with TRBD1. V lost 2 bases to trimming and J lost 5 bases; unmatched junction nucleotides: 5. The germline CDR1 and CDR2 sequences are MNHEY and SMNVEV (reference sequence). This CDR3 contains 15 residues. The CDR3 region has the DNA TGTGCCAGCAGTTTAGGGACAGGGGTTTCATATGGCTACACCTTC. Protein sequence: CASSLGTGVSYGYTF.

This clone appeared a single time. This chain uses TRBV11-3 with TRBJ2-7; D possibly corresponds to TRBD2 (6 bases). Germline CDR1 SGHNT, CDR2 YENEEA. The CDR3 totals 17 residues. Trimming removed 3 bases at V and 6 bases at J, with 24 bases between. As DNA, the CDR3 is TGTGCCAGCAGCTTCAATCCGGGACTGGCAATGGGCGTCGAGCAGTACTTC. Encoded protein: CASSFNPGLAMGVEQYF.

The CDR3, as DNA: TGTGCCAGCAGTTTACGGCTAGCGGGGGGTTACGAGCAGTACTTC. Translating it yields CASSLRLAGGYEQYF. V is TRBV28 and J is TRBJ2-7; 11 bases match TRBD2. Trimming cost V 2 bases and J 4 bases; bases outside gene matches: 4. The germline V gene encodes CDR1 MDHEN and CDR2 SYDVKM. The CDR3 sequence is 15 residues long.

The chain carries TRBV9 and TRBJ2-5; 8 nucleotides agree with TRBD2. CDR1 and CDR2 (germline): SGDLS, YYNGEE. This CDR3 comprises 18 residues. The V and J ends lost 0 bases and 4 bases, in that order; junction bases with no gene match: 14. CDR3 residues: CASSVDSKGGRFPETQYF. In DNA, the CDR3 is TGTGCCAGCAGCGTAGACTCGAAGGGCGGGAGGTTCCCAGAGACCCAGTACTTC.

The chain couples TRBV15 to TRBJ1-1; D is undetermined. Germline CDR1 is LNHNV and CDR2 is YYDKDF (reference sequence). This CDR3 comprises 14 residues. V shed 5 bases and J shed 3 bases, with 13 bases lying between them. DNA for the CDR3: TGTGCCACCAGCCTTGACAACAGTCACACTGAAGCTTTCTTT. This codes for CATSLDNSHTEAFF.

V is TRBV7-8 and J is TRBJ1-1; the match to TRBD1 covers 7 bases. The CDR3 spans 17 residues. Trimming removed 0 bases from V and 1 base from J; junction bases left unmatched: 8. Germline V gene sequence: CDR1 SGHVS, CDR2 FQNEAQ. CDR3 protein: CASSLAFGGTANTEAFF. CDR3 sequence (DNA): TGTGCCAGCAGCTTAGCCTTCGGCGGGACAGCGAACACTGAAGCTTTCTTT.

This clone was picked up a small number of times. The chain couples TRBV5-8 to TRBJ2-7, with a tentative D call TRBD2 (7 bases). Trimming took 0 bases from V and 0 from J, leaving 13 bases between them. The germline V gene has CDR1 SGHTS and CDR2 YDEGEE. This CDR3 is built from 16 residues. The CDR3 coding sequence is TGTGCCAGCAGCTTGGCCGGGGGGCTGCCCTCCTACGAGCAGTACTTC. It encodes CASSLAGGLPSYEQYF.

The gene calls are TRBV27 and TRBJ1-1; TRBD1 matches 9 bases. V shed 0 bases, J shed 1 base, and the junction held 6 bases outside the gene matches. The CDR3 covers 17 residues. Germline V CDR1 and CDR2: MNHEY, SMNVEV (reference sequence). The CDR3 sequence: CASSLSGQGRENTEAFF. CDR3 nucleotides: TGTGCCAGCAGTTTATCGGGACAGGGAAGGGAGAACACTGAAGCTTTCTTT.

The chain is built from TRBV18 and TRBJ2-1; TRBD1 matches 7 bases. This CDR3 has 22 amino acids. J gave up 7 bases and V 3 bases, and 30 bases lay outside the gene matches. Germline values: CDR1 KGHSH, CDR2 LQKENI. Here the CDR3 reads CASSPIDRVIISDLTGGNEQFF. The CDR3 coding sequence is TGTGCCAGCTCACCTATAGACAGGGTTATTATTTCGGACCTGACTGGGGGTAATGAGCAGTTCTTC.

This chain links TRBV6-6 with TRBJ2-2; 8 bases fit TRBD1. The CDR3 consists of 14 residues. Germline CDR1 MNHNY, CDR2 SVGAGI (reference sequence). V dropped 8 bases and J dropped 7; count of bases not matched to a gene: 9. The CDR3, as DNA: TGTGCCAGCCTCAGGGGGCGAGTTATCGGGGAGCTGTTTTTT. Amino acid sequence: CASLRGRVIGELFF.

CDR3 DNA: TGTGCCAGCAGTACCAGACAGGGTCTATACAATGAGCAGTTCTTC. This gives the protein CASSTRQGLYNEQFF. The chain joins TRBV2 to TRBJ2-1, with TRBD1 identical over 7 bases. This CDR3 comprises 15 residues. The junction had 8 bases not matched to a gene; V was cut back by 5 bases and J by 4 bases. Germline values: CDR1 SNHLY, CDR2 FYNNEI. The whole variable domain, remainder taken from reference TRBV2 and TRBJ2-1, is EPEVTQTPSHQVTQMGQEVILRCVPISNHLYFYWYRQILGQKVEFLVSFYNNEISEKSEIFDDQFSVERPDGSNFTLKIRSTKLEDSAMYFCASSTRQGLYNEQFFGPGTRLTVL.

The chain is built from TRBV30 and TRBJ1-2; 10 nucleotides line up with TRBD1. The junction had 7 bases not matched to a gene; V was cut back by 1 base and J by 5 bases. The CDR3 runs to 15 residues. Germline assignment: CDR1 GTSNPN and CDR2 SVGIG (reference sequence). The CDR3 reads CAWSALRTGGYGYTF. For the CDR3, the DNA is TGTGCCTGGAGTGCCCTCCGGACAGGGGGGTATGGCTACACCTTC.

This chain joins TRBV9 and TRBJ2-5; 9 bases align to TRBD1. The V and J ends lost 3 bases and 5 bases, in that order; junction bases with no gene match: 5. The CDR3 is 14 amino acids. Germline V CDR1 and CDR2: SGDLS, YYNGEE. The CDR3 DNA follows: TGTGCCAGCAGCGAGGGACAGGGTCGGGAGACCCAGTACTTC. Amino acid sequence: CASSEGQGRETQYF. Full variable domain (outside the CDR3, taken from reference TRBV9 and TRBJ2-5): DSGVTQTPKHLITATGQRVTLRCSPRSGDLSVYWYQQSLDQGLQFLIQYYNGEERAKGNILERFSAQQFPDLHSELNLSSLELGDSALYFCASSEGQGRETQYFGPGTRLLVL.

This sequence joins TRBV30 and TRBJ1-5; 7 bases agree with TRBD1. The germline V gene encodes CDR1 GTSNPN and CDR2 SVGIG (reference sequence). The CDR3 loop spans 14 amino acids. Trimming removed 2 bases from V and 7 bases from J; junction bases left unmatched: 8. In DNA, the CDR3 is TGTGCCTGGAGTTCTACAGGGGTAGGACAGCCCCAGCATTTT. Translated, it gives CAWSSTGVGQPQHF.

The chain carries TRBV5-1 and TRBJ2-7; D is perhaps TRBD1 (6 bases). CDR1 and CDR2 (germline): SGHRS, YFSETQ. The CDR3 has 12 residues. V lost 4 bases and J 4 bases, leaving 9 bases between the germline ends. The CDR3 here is CASSGTGYEQYF. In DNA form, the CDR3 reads TGCGCCAGCAGCGGAACAGGGTACGAGCAGTACTTC.

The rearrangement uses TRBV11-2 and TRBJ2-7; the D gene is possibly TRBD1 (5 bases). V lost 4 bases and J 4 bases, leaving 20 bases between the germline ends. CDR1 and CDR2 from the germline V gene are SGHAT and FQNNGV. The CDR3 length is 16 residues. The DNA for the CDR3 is TGTGCCAGCAGCTCCCCCCGGACCAGGGCCCCTTACGAGCAGTACTTC. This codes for CASSSPRTRAPYEQYF. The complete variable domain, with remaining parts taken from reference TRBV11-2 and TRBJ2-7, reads EAGVAQSPRYKIIEKRQSVAFWCNPISGHATLYWYQQILGQGPKLLIQFQNNGVVDDSQLPKDRFSAERLKGVDSTLKIQPAKLEDSAVYLCASSSPRTRAPYEQYFGPGTRLTVT.

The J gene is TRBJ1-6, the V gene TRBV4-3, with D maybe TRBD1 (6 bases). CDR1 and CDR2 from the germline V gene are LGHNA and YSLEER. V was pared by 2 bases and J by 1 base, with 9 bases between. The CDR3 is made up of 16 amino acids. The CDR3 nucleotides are TGCGCCAGCAGCCAATCGACAGGATCCTATAATTCACCCCTCCACTTT. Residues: CASSQSTGSYNSPLHF.

For the CDR3, the DNA is TGTGCCAGTACGAACAGGGTATCAAACTATGGCTACACCTTC. This gives the protein CASTNRVSNYGYTF. The chain is built from TRBV19 and TRBJ1-2, with D possibly being TRBD1 (6 bases). Trimming took 7 bases from V and 2 from J, leaving 14 bases between them. From germline, CDR1 is LNHDA and CDR2 SQIVND (reference sequence). The CDR3 loop spans 14 amino acids.

In DNA, the CDR3 is TGTGCCAGCAGGACGGACAGGGCTTATGGCGAGCAGTACTTC. Translated, it gives CASRTDRAYGEQYF. The genes are TRBV28 and TRBJ2-7; 8 bases line up with TRBD1. CDR3 size: 14 residues. Germline CDR1 and CDR2: MDHEN and SYDVKM. The ends lost 6 bases at V and 6 bases at J; junction bases unmatched: 10.

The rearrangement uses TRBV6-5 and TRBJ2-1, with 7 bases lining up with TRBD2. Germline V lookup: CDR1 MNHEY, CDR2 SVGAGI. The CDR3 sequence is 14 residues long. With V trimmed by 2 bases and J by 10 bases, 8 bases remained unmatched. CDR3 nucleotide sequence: TGTGCCAGCAGTTACGGACTAGGGCTTGGGGAGCAGTTCTTC. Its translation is CASSYGLGLGEQFF.

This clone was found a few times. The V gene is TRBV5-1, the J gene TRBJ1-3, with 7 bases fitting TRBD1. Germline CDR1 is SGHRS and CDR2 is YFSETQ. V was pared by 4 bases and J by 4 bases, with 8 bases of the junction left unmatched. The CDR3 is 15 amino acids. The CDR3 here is CASSKTGAWGNTIYF. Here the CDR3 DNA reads TGCGCCAGCAGCAAAACAGGGGCTTGGGGAAACACCATATATTTT.

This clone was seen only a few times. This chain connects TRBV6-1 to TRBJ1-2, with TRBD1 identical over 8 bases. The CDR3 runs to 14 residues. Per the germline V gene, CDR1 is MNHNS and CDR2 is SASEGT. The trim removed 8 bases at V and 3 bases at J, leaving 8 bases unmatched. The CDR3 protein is CASFDRGHDYGYTF. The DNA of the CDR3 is TGTGCCAGCTTCGACAGGGGCCATGACTATGGCTACACCTTC.

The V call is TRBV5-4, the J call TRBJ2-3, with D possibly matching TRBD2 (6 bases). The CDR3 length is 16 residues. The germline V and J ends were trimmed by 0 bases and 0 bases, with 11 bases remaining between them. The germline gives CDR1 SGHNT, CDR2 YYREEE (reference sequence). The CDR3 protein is CASSLGGGISTDTQYF. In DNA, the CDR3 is TGTGCCAGCAGCTTGGGGGGCGGGATCAGCACAGATACGCAGTATTTT.